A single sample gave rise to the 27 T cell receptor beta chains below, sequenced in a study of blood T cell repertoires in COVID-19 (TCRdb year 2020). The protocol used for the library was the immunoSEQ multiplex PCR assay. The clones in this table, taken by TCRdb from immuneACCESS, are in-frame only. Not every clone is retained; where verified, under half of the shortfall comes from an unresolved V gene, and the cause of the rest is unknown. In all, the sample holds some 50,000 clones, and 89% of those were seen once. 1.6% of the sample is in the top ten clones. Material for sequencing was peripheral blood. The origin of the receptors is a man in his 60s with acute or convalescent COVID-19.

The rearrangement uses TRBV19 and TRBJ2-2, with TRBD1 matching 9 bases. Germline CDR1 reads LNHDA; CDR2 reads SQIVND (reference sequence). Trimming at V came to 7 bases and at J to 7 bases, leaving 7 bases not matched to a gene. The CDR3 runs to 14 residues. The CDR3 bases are TGTGCCAGTACCGGGACAGGGCTGATCGGGGAGCTGTTTTTT. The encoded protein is CASTGTGLIGELFF.

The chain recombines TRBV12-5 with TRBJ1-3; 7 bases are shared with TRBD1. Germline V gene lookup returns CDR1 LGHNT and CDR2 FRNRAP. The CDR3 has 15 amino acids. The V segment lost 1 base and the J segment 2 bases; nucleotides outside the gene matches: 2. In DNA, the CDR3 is TGTGCTAGTGGTTTGGCGACAGGGACTGGAAACACCATATATTTT. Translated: CASGLATGTGNTIYF.

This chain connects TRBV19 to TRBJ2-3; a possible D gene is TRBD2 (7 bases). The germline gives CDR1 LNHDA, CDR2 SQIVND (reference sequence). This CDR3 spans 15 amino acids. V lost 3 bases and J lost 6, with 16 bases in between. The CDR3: CASSILQGGGDTQYF. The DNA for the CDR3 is TGTGCCAGTAGTATTCTACAGGGAGGGGGGGATACGCAGTATTTT.

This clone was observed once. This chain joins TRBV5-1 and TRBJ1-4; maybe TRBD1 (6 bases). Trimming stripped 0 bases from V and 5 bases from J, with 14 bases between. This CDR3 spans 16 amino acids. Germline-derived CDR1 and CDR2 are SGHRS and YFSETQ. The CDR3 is CASSLGLWQGNEKLFF. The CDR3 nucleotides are TGCGCCAGCAGCTTGGGTTTGTGGCAGGGGAATGAAAAACTGTTTTTT. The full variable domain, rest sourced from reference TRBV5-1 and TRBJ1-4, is KAGVTQTPRYLIKTRGQQVTLSCSPISGHRSVSWYQQTPGQGLQFLFEYFSETQRNKGNFPGRFSGRQFSNSRSEMNVSTLELGDSALYLCASSLGLWQGNEKLFFGSGTQLSVL.

Here the CDR3 DNA reads TGTGCCAGCAGCTTGAACCGACAGGGTTTTATCACTCAGCCCCAGCATTTT. This sequence encodes CASSLNRQGFITQPQHF. This chain joins TRBV5-6 and TRBJ1-5; 7 positions agree with TRBD1. This CDR3 region has 17 residues. Germline CDR1 is SGHDT and CDR2 is YYEEEE. The V and J ends lost 1 base and 6 bases, in that order; junction bases with no gene match: 13. The variable domain in full, completed from reference TRBV5-6 and TRBJ1-5, reads DAGVTQSPTHLIKTRGQQVTLRCSPKSGHDTVSWYQQALGQGPQFIFQYYEEEERQRGNFPDRFSGHQFPNYSSELNVNALLLGDSALYLCASSLNRQGFITQPQHFGDGTRLSIL.

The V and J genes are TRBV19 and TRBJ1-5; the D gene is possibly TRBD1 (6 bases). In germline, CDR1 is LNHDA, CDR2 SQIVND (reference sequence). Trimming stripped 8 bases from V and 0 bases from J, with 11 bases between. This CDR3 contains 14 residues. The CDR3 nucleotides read TGTGCCAGTTACAGGGTGGGTAGCAATCAGCCCCAGCATTTT. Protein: CASYRVGSNQPQHF. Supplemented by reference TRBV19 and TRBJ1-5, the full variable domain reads DGGITQSPKYLFRKEGQNVTLSCEQNLNHDAMYWYRQDPGQGLRLIYYSQIVNDFQKGDIAEGYSVSREKKESFPLTVTSAQKNPTAFYLCASYRVGSNQPQHFGDGTRLSIL.

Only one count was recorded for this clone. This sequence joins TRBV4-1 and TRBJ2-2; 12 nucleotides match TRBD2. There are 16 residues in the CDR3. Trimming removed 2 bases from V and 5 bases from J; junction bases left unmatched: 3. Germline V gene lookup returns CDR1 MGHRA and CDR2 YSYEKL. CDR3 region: CASSQRLAGVTGELFF. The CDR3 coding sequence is TGCGCCAGCAGCCAAAGACTAGCGGGGGTAACCGGGGAGCTGTTTTTT.

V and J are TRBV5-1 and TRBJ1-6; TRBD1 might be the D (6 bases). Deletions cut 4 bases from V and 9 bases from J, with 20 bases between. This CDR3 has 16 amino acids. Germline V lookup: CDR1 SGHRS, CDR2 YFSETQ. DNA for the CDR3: TGCGCCAGCAGCCAGCAACAGGGCGGTTTGAGTTCACCCCTCCACTTT. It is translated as CASSQQQGGLSSPLHF.

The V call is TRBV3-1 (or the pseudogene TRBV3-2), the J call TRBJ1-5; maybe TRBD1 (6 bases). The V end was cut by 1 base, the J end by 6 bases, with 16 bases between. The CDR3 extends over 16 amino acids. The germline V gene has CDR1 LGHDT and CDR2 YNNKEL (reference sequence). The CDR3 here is CASSQVPAGVGQPQHF. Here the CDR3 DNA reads TGTGCCAGCAGCCAAGTCCCAGCAGGGGTCGGTCAGCCCCAGCATTTT.

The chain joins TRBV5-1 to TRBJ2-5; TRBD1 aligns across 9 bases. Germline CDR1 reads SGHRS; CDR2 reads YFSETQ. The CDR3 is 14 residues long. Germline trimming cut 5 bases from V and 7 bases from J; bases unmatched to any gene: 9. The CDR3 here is CASSRTGVRATQYF. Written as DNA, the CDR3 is TGCGCCAGCAGTCGGACAGGGGTACGTGCGACCCAGTACTTC. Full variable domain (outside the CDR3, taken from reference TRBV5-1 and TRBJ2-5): KAGVTQTPRYLIKTRGQQVTLSCSPISGHRSVSWYQQTPGQGLQFLFEYFSETQRNKGNFPGRFSGRQFSNSRSEMNVSTLELGDSALYLCASSRTGVRATQYFGPGTRLLVL.

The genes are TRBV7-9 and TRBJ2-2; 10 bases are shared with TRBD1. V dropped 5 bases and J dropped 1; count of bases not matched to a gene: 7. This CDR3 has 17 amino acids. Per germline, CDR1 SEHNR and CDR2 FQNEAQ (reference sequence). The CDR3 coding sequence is TGTGCCAGCAGCCCTAAGGGACAGGGGATGAACACCGGGGAGCTGTTTTTT. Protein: CASSPKGQGMNTGELFF.

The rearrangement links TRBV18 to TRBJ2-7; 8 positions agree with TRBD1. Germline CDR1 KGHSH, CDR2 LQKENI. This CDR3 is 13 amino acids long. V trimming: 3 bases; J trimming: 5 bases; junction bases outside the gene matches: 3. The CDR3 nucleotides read TGTGCCAGCTCACCCGGACAGGGCGACGAGCAGTACTTC. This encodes CASSPGQGDEQYF.

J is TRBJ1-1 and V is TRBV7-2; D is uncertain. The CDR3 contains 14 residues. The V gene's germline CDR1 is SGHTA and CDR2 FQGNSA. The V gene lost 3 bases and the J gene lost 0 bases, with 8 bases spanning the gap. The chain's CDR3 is CASSFGLLNTEAFF. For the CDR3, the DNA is TGTGCCAGCAGCTTCGGACTGTTGAACACTGAAGCTTTCTTT.

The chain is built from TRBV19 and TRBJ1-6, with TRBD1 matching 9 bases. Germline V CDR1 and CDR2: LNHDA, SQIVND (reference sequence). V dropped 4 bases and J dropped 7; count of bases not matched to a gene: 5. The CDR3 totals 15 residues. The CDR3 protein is CASSSRTGANSPLHF. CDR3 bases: TGTGCCAGTAGTAGCCGGACAGGGGCAAATTCACCCCTCCACTTT. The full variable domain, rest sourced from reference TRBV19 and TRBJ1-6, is DGGITQSPKYLFRKEGQNVTLSCEQNLNHDAMYWYRQDPGQGLRLIYYSQIVNDFQKGDIAEGYSVSREKKESFPLTVTSAQKNPTAFYLCASSSRTGANSPLHFGNGTRLTVT.

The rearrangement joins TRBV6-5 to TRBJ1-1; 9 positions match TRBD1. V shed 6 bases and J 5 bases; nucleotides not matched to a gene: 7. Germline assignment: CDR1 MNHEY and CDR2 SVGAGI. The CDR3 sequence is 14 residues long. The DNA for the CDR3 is TGTGCCAGCAGGCGGACAGGGGCGGAGACTGAAGCTTTCTTT. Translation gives CASRRTGAETEAFF.

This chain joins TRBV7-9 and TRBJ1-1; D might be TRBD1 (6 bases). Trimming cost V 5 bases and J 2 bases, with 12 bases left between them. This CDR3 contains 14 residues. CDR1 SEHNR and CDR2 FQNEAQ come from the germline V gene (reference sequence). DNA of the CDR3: TGTGCCAGCAGCCCGGACAGTCTAAACACTGAAGCTTTCTTT. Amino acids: CASSPDSLNTEAFF.

CDR3 loop: CASTLSPTGPNGELFF. The CDR3 coding sequence is TGCGCCAGCACCCTTTCCCCCACAGGGCCGAACGGGGAGCTGTTTTTT. The chain has TRBV5-1 and TRBJ2-2, with D possibly TRBD1 on 6 matching bases. The V and J ends lost 6 bases and 7 bases respectively, with 22 bases between them. CDR3 length: 16 amino acids. Germline loops: CDR1 SGHRS, CDR2 YFSETQ. The full variable domain, its missing parts supplied by reference TRBV5-1 and TRBJ2-2, is KAGVTQTPRYLIKTRGQQVTLSCSPISGHRSVSWYQQTPGQGLQFLFEYFSETQRNKGNFPGRFSGRQFSNSRSEMNVSTLELGDSALYLCASTLSPTGPNGELFFGEGSRLTVL.

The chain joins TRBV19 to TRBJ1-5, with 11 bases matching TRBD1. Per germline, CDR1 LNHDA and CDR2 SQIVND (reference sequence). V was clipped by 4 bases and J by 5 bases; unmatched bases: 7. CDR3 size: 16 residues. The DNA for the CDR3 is TGTGCCAGTAGTACCCCTGGGACAGGGGGTTATCAGCCCCAGCATTTT. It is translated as CASSTPGTGGYQPQHF.

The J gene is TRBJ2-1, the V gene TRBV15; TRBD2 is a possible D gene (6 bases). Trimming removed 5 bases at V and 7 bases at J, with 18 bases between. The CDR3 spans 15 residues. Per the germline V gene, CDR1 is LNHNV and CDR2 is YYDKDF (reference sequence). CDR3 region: CATSPPGATWNEQFF. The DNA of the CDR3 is TGTGCCACCAGCCCCCCGGGAGCGACATGGAATGAGCAGTTCTTC.

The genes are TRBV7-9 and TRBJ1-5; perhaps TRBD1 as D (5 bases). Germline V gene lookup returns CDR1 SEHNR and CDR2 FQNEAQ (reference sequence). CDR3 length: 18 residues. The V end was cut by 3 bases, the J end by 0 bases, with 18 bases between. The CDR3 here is CASSFSTASWNSNQPQHF. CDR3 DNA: TGTGCCAGCAGCTTTTCGACAGCCAGCTGGAATAGCAATCAGCCCCAGCATTTT.

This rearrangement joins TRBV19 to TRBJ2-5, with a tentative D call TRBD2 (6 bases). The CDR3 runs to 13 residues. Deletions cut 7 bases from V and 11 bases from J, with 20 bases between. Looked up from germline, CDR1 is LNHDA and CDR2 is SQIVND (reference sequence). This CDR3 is CASTLMRGGAQYF. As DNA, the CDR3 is TGTGCCAGTACCCTCATGAGGGGCGGGGCTCAGTACTTC. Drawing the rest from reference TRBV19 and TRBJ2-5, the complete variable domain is DGGITQSPKYLFRKEGQNVTLSCEQNLNHDAMYWYRQDPGQGLRLIYYSQIVNDFQKGDIAEGYSVSREKKESFPLTVTSAQKNPTAFYLCASTLMRGGAQYFGPGTRLLVL.

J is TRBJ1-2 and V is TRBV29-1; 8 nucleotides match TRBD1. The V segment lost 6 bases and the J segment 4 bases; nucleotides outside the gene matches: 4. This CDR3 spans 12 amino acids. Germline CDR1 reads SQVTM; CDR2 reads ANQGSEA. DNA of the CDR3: TGCAGCGTGAGACAGGGGACCTATGGCTACACCTTC. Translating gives CSVRQGTYGYTF.

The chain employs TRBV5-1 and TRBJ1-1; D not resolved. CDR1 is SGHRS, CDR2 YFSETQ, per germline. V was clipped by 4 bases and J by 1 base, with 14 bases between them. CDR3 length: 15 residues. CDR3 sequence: CASSQMDWGNTEAFF. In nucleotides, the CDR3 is TGCGCCAGCAGCCAAATGGACTGGGGGAACACTGAAGCTTTCTTT.

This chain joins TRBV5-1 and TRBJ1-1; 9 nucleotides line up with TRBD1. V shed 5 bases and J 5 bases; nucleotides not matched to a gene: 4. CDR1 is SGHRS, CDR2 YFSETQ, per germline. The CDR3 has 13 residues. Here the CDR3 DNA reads TGCGCCAGCAGTGAACAGGGGGCGACTGAAGCTTTCTTT. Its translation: CASSEQGATEAFF.

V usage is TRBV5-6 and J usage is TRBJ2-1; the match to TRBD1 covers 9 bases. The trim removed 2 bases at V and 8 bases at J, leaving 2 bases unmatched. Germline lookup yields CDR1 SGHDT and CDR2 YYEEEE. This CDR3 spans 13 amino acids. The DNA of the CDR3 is TGTGCCAGCAGCTTATGGACAGGGGATGAGCAGTTCTTC. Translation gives CASSLWTGDEQFF.

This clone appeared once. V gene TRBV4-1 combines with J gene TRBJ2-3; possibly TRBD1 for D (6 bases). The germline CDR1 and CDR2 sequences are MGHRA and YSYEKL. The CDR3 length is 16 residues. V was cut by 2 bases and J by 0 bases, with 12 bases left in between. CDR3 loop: CASSQIQGTSTDTQYF. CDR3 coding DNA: TGCGCCAGCAGCCAAATACAGGGTACTAGCACAGATACGCAGTATTTT.

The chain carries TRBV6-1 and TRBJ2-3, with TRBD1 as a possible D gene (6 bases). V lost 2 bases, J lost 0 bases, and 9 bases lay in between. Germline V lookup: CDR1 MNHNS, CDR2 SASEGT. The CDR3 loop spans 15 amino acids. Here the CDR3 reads CASSEQGYSTDTQYF. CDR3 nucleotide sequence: TGTGCCAGCAGTGAACAGGGGTACAGCACAGATACGCAGTATTTT.